Listed below are T cell receptor beta chains from one sample, sequenced in a study of spatial heterogeneity in lung cancer. TCRdb processed the 5' RACE reads anew with MiXCR; each CDR3 protein has one entry. The table has around 110,000 distinct CDR3 sequences, more than 10% seen once; the top ten hold around a sixth. The starting material was PBMCs, obtained at follow-up. The receptors come from a male donor with early-stage non-small cell lung cancer. Both conserved end residues are part of each CDR3. A D gene is named only where the DNA matches it firmly. Rows may omit the clone size; those that give it use once, few, many or a size class.

clone_size	j_call	d_call	v_call	cdr3_aa	cdr3_nt
few	TRBJ2-7	TRBD1	TRBV7-9	CASSLGTGGPHSYEQYF	TGTGCCAGCAGCTTAGGGACAGGGGGCCCCCACTCCTACGAGCAGTACTTC
.	TRBJ2-7	.	TRBV5-1	CASSPGFTGEQYF	TGCGCCAGCAGCCCAGGGTTTACTGGCGAGCAGTACTTC
.	TRBJ2-2	.	TRBV5-4	CASSLGRESTGELFF	TGTGCCAGCAGCTTGGGCAGGGAAAGCACCGGGGAGCTGTTTTTT
.	TRBJ2-7	.	TRBV5-6	CASSFTYRQSYEQYF	TGTGCCAGCAGCTTCACTTATCGACAGTCCTACGAGCAGTACTTC
many	TRBJ1-5	TRBD1	TRBV10-3	CAASGDRDNQPQHF	TGTGCCGCATCTGGGGACAGGGACAATCAGCCCCAGCATTTT
.	TRBJ2-7	.	TRBV11-2	CASSLESGNPYEQYF	TGTGCCAGCAGCTTAGAATCCGGGAACCCCTACGAGCAGTACTTC
few	TRBJ2-7	.	TRBV21-1	CASSKDPPSYEQYF	TGTGCCAGCAGCAAAGATCCGCCTTCCTACGAGCAGTACTTC
.	TRBJ1-1	.	TRBV27	CASRSTAHTEAFF	TGTGCCAGCAGATCGACAGCTCACACTGAAGCTTTCTTT
.	TRBJ1-2	.	TRBV7-9	CASSSRTTGYTF	TGTGCCAGCAGCTCACGGACAACAGGCTACACCTTC
few	TRBJ2-3	.	TRBV20-1	CSARRGGSGRTDTQYF	TGCAGTGCTAGGAGGGGGGGCTCAGGGAGAACAGATACGCAGTATTTT
medium-sized	TRBJ1-3	.	TRBV28	CASRGDLAGNTIYF	TGTGCCAGCAGGGGGGACTTGGCTGGAAACACCATATATTTT
.	TRBJ2-3	.	TRBV25-1	CASSEGTDTQYF	TGTGCCAGCAGTGAAGGCACAGATACGCAGTATTTT
many	TRBJ2-1	TRBD2	TRBV27	CASRLAGASSYNEQFF	TGTGCCTCGCGGCTAGCGGGGGCCTCCTCCTACAATGAGCAGTTCTTC
.	TRBJ2-7	TRBD1	TRBV7-3	CASSLTDRGSEQYF	TGTGCCAGCAGCTTAACGGACAGGGGTAGCGAGCAGTACTTC
.	TRBJ1-1	.	TRBV10-3	CAISEKDDEAFF	TGTGCCATCAGTGAGAAGGATGATGAAGCTTTCTTT
.	TRBJ1-5	TRBD1	TRBV30	CAWRGRGGNQPQHF	TGTGCCTGGAGGGGCAGGGGGGGCAATCAGCCCCAGCATTTT
medium-sized	TRBJ2-7	.	TRBV20-1	CSAPLLPEQYF	TGCAGTGCTCCTTTACTTCCCGAGCAGTACTTC
.	TRBJ2-7	.	TRBV7-2	CASSWGLFDSYEQYF	TGTGCCAGCAGCTGGGGTTTGTTTGATTCCTACGAGCAGTACTTC
few	TRBJ2-1	TRBD2	TRBV24-1	CATGRRGAYNEQFF	TGTGCCACGGGGCGGCGGGGGGCCTACAATGAGCAGTTCTTC
.	TRBJ1-2	.	TRBV12-3/TRBV12-4	CASSFGGGGYTF	TGTGCCAGCAGTTTTGGGGGAGGTGGCTACACCTTC
few	TRBJ2-7	TRBD2	TRBV19	CASSARGASSYEQYF	TGTGCCAGTAGTGCGCGGGGGGCCAGCTCCTACGAGCAGTACTTC
.	TRBJ1-5	.	TRBV28	CASSPLGANQPQHF	TGTGCCAGCAGTCCCCTGGGGGCCAATCAGCCCCAGCATTTT
.	TRBJ2-4	.	TRBV4-1	CASSQGSIAKNIQYF	TGCGCCAGCAGCCAAGGCTCCATAGCCAAAAACATTCAGTACTTC
.	TRBJ2-1	.	TRBV6-5	CASSQRPRGINEQFF	TGTGCCAGCTCCCAAAGGCCCCGGGGGATCAATGAGCAGTTCTTC
.	TRBJ1-1	.	TRBV7-2	CASSFFIPMNTEAFF	TGTGCCAGCAGCTTCTTCATCCCCATGAACACTGAAGCTTTCTTT
.	TRBJ2-3	.	TRBV19	CASSITVLTDTQYF	TGTGCCAGTAGTATTACTGTTCTCACAGATACGCAGTATTTT
many	TRBJ2-3	TRBD2	TRBV5-1	CASGLAGGPRDTQYF	TGCGCCAGTGGACTAGCGGGGGGGCCGAGAGATACGCAGTATTTT
many	TRBJ1-1	.	TRBV29-1	CSFCQDRYTEAFF	TGCAGCTTTTGCCAGGACCGTTACACTGAAGCTTTCTTT
.	TRBJ2-3	.	TRBV5-4	CAATGNHPTDTQYF	TGTGCCGCGACGGGGAACCACCCCACAGATACGCAGTATTTT
many	TRBJ2-6	.	TRBV12-3/TRBV12-4	CASSQYQGRGANVLTF	TGTGCCAGCAGCCAATATCAGGGGAGAGGGGCCAACGTCCTGACTTTC
.	TRBJ2-1	TRBD2	TRBV4-3	CASSQDYLAGGSRTYNEQFF	TGCGCCAGCAGCCAAGATTACCTAGCGGGGGGCTCGCGTACCTACAATGAGCAGTTCTTC
few	TRBJ2-7	.	TRBV7-9	CASSLRNGAYEQYF	TGTGCCAGCAGCTTAAGGAACGGAGCCTACGAGCAGTACTTC
.	TRBJ2-1	TRBD2	TRBV7-2	CASSLHMAGGYNEQFF	TGTGCCAGCAGCTTACACATGGCGGGGGGGTACAATGAGCAGTTCTTC
few	TRBJ2-7	TRBD1	TRBV20-1	CSARDRTGMTYEQYF	TGCAGTGCTAGAGATCGGACAGGGATGACCTACGAGCAGTACTTC
many	TRBJ2-5	TRBD1	TRBV4-2	CASSQEDRGGETQYF	TGTGCCAGCAGCCAAGAGGACAGGGGTGGAGAGACCCAGTACTTC
few	TRBJ1-1	TRBD1	TRBV7-2	CASSLDTGAYRVAFF	TGTGCCAGCAGCTTAGACACAGGGGCCTATCGCGTAGCTTTCTTT
.	TRBJ1-1	TRBD1	TRBV20-1	CSVRQGMNTEAFF	TGCAGTGTTAGACAGGGAATGAACACTGAAGCTTTCTTT
few	TRBJ2-7	.	TRBV28	CVTEGTTQYEQYF	TGTGTCACTGAGGGGACCACACAATACGAGCAGTACTTC
.	TRBJ2-7	TRBD1	TRBV20-1	CSARDPGQGHSYEQYF	TGCAGTGCTAGAGATCCCGGACAGGGACACTCCTACGAGCAGTACTTC
many	TRBJ1-1	.	TRBV7-2	CASSLARQNEAFF	TGTGCCAGCAGCTTAGCGCGGCAGAATGAAGCTTTCTTT
.	TRBJ2-2	.	TRBV18	CASSPSWGDTGELFF	TGTGCCAGCTCACCAAGTTGGGGGGACACCGGGGAGCTGTTTTTT